This entry lists 29 T cell receptor beta chains sequenced from one sample in a study of technical replicates of blood from a few donors. The table came from immunoSEQ multiplex PCR; TCRdb's copy has only in-frame clones and leaves some out. This table has some 60,000 clones, approximately 90% appearing once. Sequenced: PBMCs. Every receptor here comes from a human donor in good health. Some clones in this sample may be carry-over from other donors' samples.

J is TRBJ2-7 and V is TRBV5-1, with 8 bases aligning to TRBD2. The CDR3 sequence is 13 residues long. In germline, CDR1 is SGHRS, CDR2 YFSETQ. Unmatched junction bases numbered 4, after V lost 4 bases and J lost 4 bases. The CDR3 region is CASSPTSAYEQYF. The CDR3, as DNA: TGCGCCAGCAGCCCGACTAGCGCTTACGAGCAGTACTTC.

This chain links TRBV15 with TRBJ2-7, with TRBD1 matching over 8 bases. The trim removed 3 bases at V and 5 bases at J, leaving 15 bases unmatched. Per germline, CDR1 LNHNV and CDR2 YYDKDF (reference sequence). This CDR3 spans 17 amino acids. Here the CDR3 reads CATSRERGQGAINEQYF. DNA for the CDR3: TGTGCCACCAGCAGGGAAAGAGGTCAGGGGGCGATAAACGAGCAGTACTTC.

The CDR3 loop is CASSPGGTADTQYF. CDR3 nucleotides: TGTGCCAGCTCACCGGGAGGGACTGCAGATACGCAGTATTTT. The genes are TRBV18 and TRBJ2-3; TRBD2 aligns across 7 bases. V trimming: 3 bases; J trimming: 4 bases; junction bases outside the gene matches: 4. This CDR3 region has 14 residues. CDR1 and CDR2 (germline): KGHSH, LQKENI.

Note on this clone: A much larger clone is a single base away; this may be a read error. This specimen includes other DNA sequences encoding the same CDR3. The chain links TRBV5-1 to TRBJ2-1; 11 nucleotides line up with TRBD2. The germline gives CDR1 SGHRS, CDR2 YFSETQ. The CDR3 runs 14 residues. Trimming took 5 bases from V and 4 from J; bases not matched to a gene: 2. Here the CDR3 DNA reads TGCGCCAGCAGTTCTAGCGGGGGGTACAATGAGCAGTTCTTC. Protein sequence: CASSSSGGYNEQFF.

The rearrangement joins TRBV6-6 to TRBJ2-1; 10 bases are shared with TRBD2. Germline V CDR1 and CDR2: MNHNY, SVGAGI (reference sequence). CDR3 length: 15 amino acids. After removal of 7 bases from V and 7 bases from J, the junction contained 10 bases not matched to a gene. Here the CDR3 DNA reads TGTGCCAGCACCGGGGGTACTAGCGGGACTAATGAGCAGTTCTTC. Amino acids: CASTGGTSGTNEQFF.

The chain joins TRBV27 to TRBJ2-3; D is unresolved. Germline values: CDR1 MNHEY, CDR2 SMNVEV (reference sequence). The V end was cut by 6 bases, the J end by 5 bases, with 15 bases between. This CDR3 comprises 14 residues. The CDR3 sequence is CASSPTRVVDTQYF. CDR3 coding DNA: TGTGCCAGCAGCCCAACGAGAGTAGTAGATACGCAGTATTTT.

The chain has TRBV29-1 and TRBJ2-3; D is unresolved. There are 13 residues in the CDR3. Trimming took off 4 bases at V and 2 bases at J, with 10 bases between the two ends. Germline CDR1 and CDR2: SQVTM and ANQGSEA. CDR3: CSVVGRYTDTQYF. For the CDR3, the DNA is TGCAGCGTTGTAGGCAGGTACACAGATACGCAGTATTTT.

This rearrangement joins TRBV7-2 to TRBJ1-2; D is uncertain. Germline CDR1 SGHTA, CDR2 FQGNSA. V lost 2 bases and J 4 bases, leaving 17 bases between the germline ends. The CDR3 has 16 amino acids. The CDR3 is CASSLIRPGGFYGYTF. The CDR3 nucleotides read TGTGCCAGCAGCTTAATCCGTCCCGGAGGATTCTATGGCTACACCTTC.

The V gene is TRBV4-2, the J gene TRBJ2-6; 7 bases map to TRBD2. Germline CDR1 reads LGHNA; CDR2 reads YNFKEQ. V trimming: 4 bases; J trimming: 0 bases; junction bases outside the gene matches: 0. The CDR3 has 15 amino acids. For the CDR3, the DNA is TGTGCCAGCAGCCCGGGGGGCTCTGGGGCCAACGTCCTGACTTTC. Its protein is CASSPGGSGANVLTF.

The genes are TRBV19 and TRBJ2-1, with 7 nucleotides matching TRBD2. CDR3 size: 14 residues. With 6 bases clipped from V and 0 bases from J, the junction kept 2 bases outside the gene matches. From germline, CDR1 is LNHDA and CDR2 SQIVND (reference sequence). The CDR3: CASRGGSSYNEQFF. The CDR3 DNA follows: TGTGCCAGTAGGGGCGGGAGCTCCTACAATGAGCAGTTCTTC.

The rearrangement links TRBV7-9 to TRBJ2-7; D is unresolved. Germline V gene lookup returns CDR1 SEHNR and CDR2 FQNEAQ (reference sequence). Trimming took 10 bases from V and 6 from J, leaving 19 bases between them. CDR3 length equals 13 residues. Written as DNA, the CDR3 is TGTGCCAACGAGGATCCCCCGTATTCCGAGCAGTACTTC. Amino acids: CANEDPPYSEQYF.

This chain uses TRBV10-3 with TRBJ1-1, with 8 bases fitting TRBD1. The germline CDR1 and CDR2 sequences are ENHRY and SYGVKD. The length of the CDR3 is 14 residues. J gave up 5 bases and V 3 bases, and 5 bases lay outside the gene matches. CDR3 sequence reads: CAISDGTGGTEAFF. As DNA, the CDR3 is TGTGCCATCAGTGATGGAACAGGGGGGACTGAAGCTTTCTTT.

The chain employs TRBV10-3 and TRBJ2-7; 7 nucleotides align to TRBD1. CDR1 is ENHRY, CDR2 SYGVKD, per germline. The CDR3 length is 14 residues. V was pared by 11 bases and J by 0 bases, with 10 bases of the junction left unmatched. The CDR3 protein is CASSVPGGSYEQYF. The CDR3 bases are TGTGCCTCATCAGTCCCAGGGGGCTCCTACGAGCAGTACTTC.

The chain recombines TRBV6-5 with TRBJ2-5; 11 bases align to TRBD1. The DNA end lines up better with TRBJ2-7; the J call may be wrong. The CDR3 contains 15 residues. CDR1 and CDR2 from the germline V gene are MNHEY and SVGAGI. The CDR3 spells CASSPGTGGTYEQYF. The DNA of the CDR3 is TGTGCCAGCAGTCCCGGGACAGGGGGGACCTACGAGCAGTACTTC.

This clone has just a few counts. The chain links TRBV7-2 to TRBJ1-2; TRBD1 aligns across 10 bases. This CDR3 spans 14 amino acids. Germline V CDR1 and CDR2: SGHTA, FQGNSA. The V gene end was trimmed by 4 bases and the J gene end by 9 bases; junction bases not matched to a gene: 8. The DNA of the CDR3 is TGTGCCAGCAGCTGGGGACAGGGGTTTGATAGCTACACCTTC. Its protein is CASSWGQGFDSYTF.

This chain uses TRBV30 with TRBJ2-7; 11 bases align to TRBD2. This CDR3 has 13 residues. CDR1 and CDR2 (germline): GTSNPN, SVGIG (reference sequence). Unmatched junction bases numbered 6, after V lost 8 bases and J lost 3 bases. CDR3: CALTGLAGYEQYF. The CDR3 nucleotides read TGTGCCCTAACCGGACTAGCGGGCTACGAGCAGTACTTC.

V usage is TRBV5-1 and J usage is TRBJ2-3; a weak D match, TRBD2 (6 bases). The germline V gene encodes CDR1 SGHRS and CDR2 YFSETQ. The CDR3 extends over 15 amino acids. Trimming removed 0 bases at V and 6 bases at J, with 14 bases between. The CDR3, as DNA: TGCGCCAGCAGCTTGGGTCGGGAGACATTGGATACGCAGTATTTT. Residues: CASSLGRETLDTQYF. The full variable domain, in which reference TRBV5-1 and TRBJ2-3 provide the parts outside the CDR3, is KAGVTQTPRYLIKTRGQQVTLSCSPISGHRSVSWYQQTPGQGLQFLFEYFSETQRNKGNFPGRFSGRQFSNSRSEMNVSTLELGDSALYLCASSLGRETLDTQYFGPGTRLTVL.

In regard to this clone: The sample contains more than one DNA sequence encoding this CDR3. This rearrangement joins TRBV18 to TRBJ2-7, with D possibly matching TRBD2 (5 bases). Germline values: CDR1 KGHSH, CDR2 LQKENI. Deletions cut 0 bases from V and 2 bases from J, with 8 bases between. The CDR3 has 14 residues. DNA of the CDR3: TGTGCCAGCTCACCACCTACGGGGACCTACGAGCAGTACTTC. It specifies CASSPPTGTYEQYF.

The V gene is TRBV19, the J gene TRBJ2-2; D is perhaps TRBD2 (5 bases). The CDR3 has 15 residues. Trimming took off 3 bases at V and 3 bases at J, with 11 bases between the two ends. Germline CDR1 LNHDA, CDR2 SQIVND (reference sequence). The CDR3 sequence: CASSIFGRDTGELFF. CDR3 DNA: TGTGCCAGTAGTATCTTCGGGCGGGACACCGGGGAGCTGTTTTTT.

The rearrangement links TRBV27 to TRBJ2-7; 7 bases align to TRBD1. The CDR3 is 14 residues long. Germline values: CDR1 MNHEY, CDR2 SMNVEV (reference sequence). The V gene end was trimmed by 4 bases and the J gene end by 4 bases; junction bases not matched to a gene: 7. CDR3 in DNA: TGTGCCAGCAGTTCTTGGGACAGACTATACGAGCAGTACTTC. As protein: CASSSWDRLYEQYF.

The J gene is TRBJ2-7, the V gene TRBV7-9, with TRBD1 matching over 7 bases. The CDR3 is 15 residues long. Per germline, CDR1 SEHNR and CDR2 FQNEAQ (reference sequence). Germline trimming cut 3 bases from V and 0 bases from J; bases unmatched to any gene: 5. The CDR3 sequence: CASSFGDSTSYEQYF. The CDR3 DNA is TGTGCCAGCAGCTTTGGGGACAGCACCTCCTACGAGCAGTACTTC.

J is TRBJ1-2 and V is TRBV5-4; 8 bases fit TRBD1. With 0 bases clipped from V and 6 bases from J, the junction kept 13 bases outside the gene matches. The length of the CDR3 is 17 residues. Germline values: CDR1 SGHNT, CDR2 YYREEE (reference sequence). For the CDR3, the DNA is TGTGCCAGCAGCTTGGCCGAAAGGGCAGGGGGCAAGGATGGCTACACCTTC. This encodes CASSLAERAGGKDGYTF. The entire variable domain, with the rest obtained from reference TRBV5-4 and TRBJ1-2, is as follows: ETGVTQSPTHLIKTRGQQVTLRCSSQSGHNTVSWYQQALGQGPQFIFQYYREEENGRGNFPPRFSGLQFPNYSSELNVNALELDDSALYLCASSLAERAGGKDGYTFGSGTRLTVV.

V gene TRBV7-2 combines with J gene TRBJ2-7; tentative D call: TRBD2 (5 bases). The germline V gene encodes CDR1 SGHTA and CDR2 FQGNSA. The CDR3 consists of 13 residues. Trimming cost V 1 base and J 7 bases, with 11 bases left between them. CDR3 coding DNA: TGTGCCAGCAGCTTAGGAAGGGCGGGTGAGCAGTACTTC. It is translated as CASSLGRAGEQYF.

This chain joins TRBV6-4 and TRBJ2-3; 9 bases align to TRBD2. CDR3 length: 15 residues. Per the germline V gene, CDR1 is MRHNA and CDR2 is SNTAGT. Germline trimming cut 5 bases from V and 2 bases from J; bases unmatched to any gene: 5. CDR3 protein: CASSRTSEPTDTQYF. In DNA, the CDR3 is TGTGCCAGCAGTAGGACTAGCGAGCCCACAGATACGCAGTATTTT.

The chain employs TRBV6-1 and TRBJ2-3, with D perhaps TRBD2 (6 bases). The CDR3 is 16 residues long. Trimming removed 2 bases from V and 4 bases from J, with 16 bases in between. Germline CDR1 is MNHNS and CDR2 is SASEGT. DNA of the CDR3: TGTGCCAGCAGTGAAAACCCGTCGGGAGCTGCAGATACGCAGTATTTT. Encoded protein: CASSENPSGAADTQYF.

The V call is TRBV5-1, the J call TRBJ1-2; no firm D call. The CDR3 loop spans 15 amino acids. Germline-derived CDR1 and CDR2 are SGHRS and YFSETQ. Between the trimmed V and J ends, which lost 3 bases and 0 bases, there was a span of 12 bases. The CDR3 bases are TGCGCCAGCAGCTCTGAGTCCCAAGCTAACTATGGCTACACCTTC. Its translation is CASSSESQANYGYTF.

The V gene is TRBV7-2, the J gene TRBJ2-7; 11 bases line up with TRBD2. V lost 3 bases and J lost 3; bases outside the gene matches: 4. This CDR3 is 15 amino acids long. Germline V gene data show CDR1 as SGHTA and CDR2 as FQGNSA. In DNA, the CDR3 is TGTGCCAGCAGCTTCACCGGGACTAGCGGCTACGAGCAGTACTTC. Translating gives CASSFTGTSGYEQYF. Full variable domain (outside the CDR3, taken from reference TRBV7-2 and TRBJ2-7): GAGVSQSPSNKVTEKGKDVELRCDPISGHTALYWYRQSLGQGLEFLIYFQGNSAPDKSGLPSDRFSAERTGGSVSTLTIQRTQQEDSAVYLCASSFTGTSGYEQYFGPGTRLTVT.

The chain uses TRBV4-1 and TRBJ2-3; 10 bases agree with TRBD2. J was trimmed by 5 bases and V by 5 bases; bases with no gene match: 10. The CDR3 has 16 amino acids. Germline assignment: CDR1 MGHRA and CDR2 YSYEKL. The CDR3 reads CASSDFLSGGEDTQYF. In nucleotides, the CDR3 is TGCGCCAGCAGCGACTTCCTCAGCGGGGGGGAAGATACGCAGTATTTT.

This clone was seen a handful of times. The genes are TRBV18 and TRBJ2-7; 9 bases are shared with TRBD1. This CDR3 comprises 14 residues. Germline assignment: CDR1 KGHSH and CDR2 LQKENI. The trim removed 4 bases at V and 3 bases at J, leaving 4 bases unmatched. Here the CDR3 DNA reads TGTGCCAGCTCACAGGGACAGGGAATCTACGAGCAGTACTTC. Translation: CASSQGQGIYEQYF.